These T cell receptor beta chains were read from a single sample in a study of T cells after yellow fever vaccination. TCRdb processed the 5' RACE reads anew with MiXCR; each CDR3 protein has one entry. In the table there are fewer than 350,000 distinct CDR3 sequences, approximately 4% of which are singletons. The material was PBMCs, obtained 15 days after the yellow fever booster vaccination. All receptors come from a man younger than 30 who received the YFV17D yellow fever vaccine. CDR3s leave out the opening cysteine and the closing phenylalanine or tryptophan.

CDR3 protein | J gene | CDR3 length | V gene
ASTLGGTGNTEAF | TRBJ1-1 | 13 | TRBV5-1
ASSLVTGNTDTQY | TRBJ2-3 | 13 | TRBV11-2
ASVRLQGGKRGYT | TRBJ1-2 | 13 | TRBV6-2/TRBV6-3
SAGGQGGNNEQF | TRBJ2-1 | 12 | TRBV20-1
ASSPRQGVGNTEAF | TRBJ1-1 | 14 | TRBV9
SARQRNGELF | TRBJ2-2 | 10 | TRBV20-1
ASSRPGLALYEQF | TRBJ2-1 | 13 | TRBV28
ASSQDSTSGVPRGWEQF | TRBJ2-1 | 17 | TRBV4-3
ASRQGRTEAF | TRBJ1-1 | 10 | TRBV6-5
ASSQASGAHQETQY | TRBJ2-5 | 14 | TRBV4-2
ATSGGGSQETQY | TRBJ2-5 | 12 | TRBV15
AISESKSGEGANEQF | TRBJ2-1 | 15 | TRBV10-3
ASSSTLAGAQF | TRBJ2-1 | 11 | TRBV5-4
ASSPTTISAYEQY | TRBJ2-7 | 13 | TRBV18
ASSLSGPQNIQY | TRBJ2-4 | 12 | TRBV7-2
ASSSDPEADTQY | TRBJ2-3 | 12 | TRBV7-6
ASSLSGTGLKNGYT | TRBJ1-2 | 14 | TRBV7-3
ASSLHSQGWNIQY | TRBJ2-4 | 13 | TRBV12-3/TRBV12-4
ASSQGTHRATEAF | TRBJ1-1 | 13 | TRBV4-3
ATGRRSGGYNEQF | TRBJ2-1 | 13 | TRBV7-2
ASSLAGGNGYGYT | TRBJ1-2 | 13 | TRBV5-1
ASSYQELDTQY | TRBJ2-3 | 11 | TRBV5-1
ASSPSLASGAYEQY | TRBJ2-7 | 14 | TRBV4-3
SARDVVSGGSYNEQF | TRBJ2-1 | 15 | TRBV20-1
ASTYRRGTSGQPQH | TRBJ1-5 | 14 | TRBV12-3/TRBV12-4
ASSLEAGFTEAF | TRBJ1-1 | 12 | TRBV7-8
ASKFGGGNIQY | TRBJ2-4 | 11 | TRBV6-1
ASSHHGLVTEAF | TRBJ1-1 | 12 | TRBV3-1
ASSFQGSIQPQH | TRBJ1-5 | 12 | TRBV2
ASSQNVGQGTEAF | TRBJ1-1 | 13 | TRBV4-2
ASSKQEGRETQY | TRBJ2-5 | 12 | TRBV7-2
ATSDSQPGQGIDTQY | TRBJ2-3 | 15 | TRBV24-1
SANEGDSTFYGYT | TRBJ1-2 | 13 | TRBV20-1
ASSVAGGASGNTIY | TRBJ1-3 | 14 | TRBV9
ASSAMGLALYEQY | TRBJ2-7 | 13 | TRBV7-2
SARDPAGEGTEAF | TRBJ1-1 | 13 | TRBV20-1
ASSLGPGRSTDTQY | TRBJ2-3 | 14 | TRBV7-6
ASTGDLDNTEAF | TRBJ1-1 | 12 | TRBV12-3/TRBV12-4
ASEFAGYNEQF | TRBJ2-1 | 11 | TRBV7-9
SASGPTDTQY | TRBJ2-3 | 10 | TRBV20-1
SVVAGNPSGNTIY | TRBJ1-3 | 13 | TRBV29-1
ASSRQGATYNEQF | TRBJ2-1 | 13 | TRBV6-2/TRBV6-3
ASSPYGTSWNTIY | TRBJ1-3 | 13 | TRBV9
AISEIDTQY | TRBJ2-3 | 9 | TRBV10-3
ASSLVRLRGVGQY | TRBJ2-3 | 13 | TRBV7-2
ASRGGQYNSPLH | TRBJ1-6 | 12 | TRBV4-3
ASSPDPGGNTEAF | TRBJ1-1 | 13 | TRBV18
ASSFTQGARETQY | TRBJ2-5 | 13 | TRBV7-9
ASSPDREQY | TRBJ2-7 | 9 | TRBV6-6
ASSPGTTNEKLF | TRBJ1-4 | 12 | TRBV5-5
ASSFVGQGTGETQY | TRBJ2-5 | 14 | TRBV7-2
ASSLQDDEKLF | TRBJ1-4 | 11 | TRBV5-1
ASSFPGYNEQF | TRBJ2-1 | 11 | TRBV7-8
SVGGTSQLADTQY | TRBJ2-3 | 13 | TRBV29-1
ASSFKGKRYEQY | TRBJ2-7 | 12 | TRBV11-2
ASSLRRATNEKLF | TRBJ1-4 | 13 | TRBV7-2
ASAPRGPGDNSPLH | TRBJ1-6 | 14 | TRBV2
ASSAPGSFNTEAF | TRBJ1-1 | 13 | TRBV9